This TCR beta chain is from a study of shared clonotypes between healthy human individuals. V lost 1 base and J 9 bases, leaving 12 bases between the germline ends. Per the germline V gene, CDR1 is SGHVS and CDR2 is FQNEAQ. This CDR3 spans 13 amino acids. Repertoires were generated with immunoSEQ multiplex PCR, while TCRdb's copy carries only in-frame clones and drops some. Of millions of clones listed, around 94% were seen once; the top ten hold around 0.15%. The chain employs TRBV7-8 and TRBJ2-5; a possible D gene is TRBD1 (6 bases). The source material was naive CD4+ T cells sorted from blood. Subset specified: CD45RA+ positively selected. This receptor was obtained from a man aged 18 to 29 in good health. The CDR3 here is CASSLEQGRAQYF. In DNA, the CDR3 is TGTGCCAGCAGCTTAGAACAGGGCAGGGCCCAGTACTTC.